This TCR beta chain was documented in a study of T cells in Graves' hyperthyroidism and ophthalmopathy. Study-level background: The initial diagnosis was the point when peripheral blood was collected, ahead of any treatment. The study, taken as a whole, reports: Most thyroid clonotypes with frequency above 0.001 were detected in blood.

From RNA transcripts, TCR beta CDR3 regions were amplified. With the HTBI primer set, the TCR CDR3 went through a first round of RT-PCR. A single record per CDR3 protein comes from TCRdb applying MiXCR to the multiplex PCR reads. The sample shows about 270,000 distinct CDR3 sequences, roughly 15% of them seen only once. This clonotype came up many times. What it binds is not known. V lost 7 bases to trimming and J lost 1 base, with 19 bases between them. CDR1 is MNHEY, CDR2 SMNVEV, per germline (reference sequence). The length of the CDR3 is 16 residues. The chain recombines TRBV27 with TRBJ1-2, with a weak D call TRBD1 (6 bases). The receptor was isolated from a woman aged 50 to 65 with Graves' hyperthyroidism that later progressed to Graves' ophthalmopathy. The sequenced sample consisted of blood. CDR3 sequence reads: CASISRGGAFNYGYTF. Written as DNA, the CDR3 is TGTGCCAGCATCTCAAGGGGGGGAGCATTTAACTATGGCTACACCTTC.